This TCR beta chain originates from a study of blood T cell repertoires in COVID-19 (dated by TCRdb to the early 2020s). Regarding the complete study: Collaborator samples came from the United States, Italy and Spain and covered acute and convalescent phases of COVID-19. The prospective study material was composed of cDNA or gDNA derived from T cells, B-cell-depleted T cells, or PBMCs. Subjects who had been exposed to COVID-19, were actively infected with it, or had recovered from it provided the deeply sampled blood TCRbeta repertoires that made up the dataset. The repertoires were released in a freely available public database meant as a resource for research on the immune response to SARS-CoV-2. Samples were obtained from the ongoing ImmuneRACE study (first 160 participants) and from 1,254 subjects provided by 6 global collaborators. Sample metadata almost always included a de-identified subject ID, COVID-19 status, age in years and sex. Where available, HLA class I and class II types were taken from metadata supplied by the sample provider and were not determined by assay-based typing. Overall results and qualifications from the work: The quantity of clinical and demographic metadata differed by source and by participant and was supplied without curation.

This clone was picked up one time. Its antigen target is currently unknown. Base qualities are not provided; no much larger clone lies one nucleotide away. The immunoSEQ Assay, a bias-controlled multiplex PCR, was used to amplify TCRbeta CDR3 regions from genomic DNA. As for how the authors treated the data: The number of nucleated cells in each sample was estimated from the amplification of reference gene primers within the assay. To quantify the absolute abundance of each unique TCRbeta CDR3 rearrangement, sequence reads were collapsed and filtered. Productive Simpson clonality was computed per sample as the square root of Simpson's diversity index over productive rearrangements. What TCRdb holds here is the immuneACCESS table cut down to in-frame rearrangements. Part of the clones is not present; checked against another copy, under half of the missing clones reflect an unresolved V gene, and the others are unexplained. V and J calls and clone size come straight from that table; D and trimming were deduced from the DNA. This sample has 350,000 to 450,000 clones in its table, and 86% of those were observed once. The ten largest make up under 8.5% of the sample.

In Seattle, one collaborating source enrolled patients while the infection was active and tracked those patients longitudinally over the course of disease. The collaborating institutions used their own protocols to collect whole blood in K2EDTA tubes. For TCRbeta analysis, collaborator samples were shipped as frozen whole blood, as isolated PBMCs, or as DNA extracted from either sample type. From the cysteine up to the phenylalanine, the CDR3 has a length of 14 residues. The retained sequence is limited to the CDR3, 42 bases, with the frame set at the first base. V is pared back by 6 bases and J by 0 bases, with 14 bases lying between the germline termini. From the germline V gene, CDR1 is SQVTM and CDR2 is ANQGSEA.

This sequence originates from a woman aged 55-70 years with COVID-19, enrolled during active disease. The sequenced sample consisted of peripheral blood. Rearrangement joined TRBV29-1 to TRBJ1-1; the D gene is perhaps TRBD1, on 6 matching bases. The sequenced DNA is TGCAGCGTGGGGGCGGGTGTGCTGAACACTGAAGCTTTCTTT. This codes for CSVGAGVLNTEAFF.